The sequence of this T cell receptor beta chain was determined in a study of T cells in Graves' hyperthyroidism and ophthalmopathy (dated by TCRdb to between 2018 and 2020). With regard to the full study: Peripheral blood samples were taken at initial diagnosis, before any treatment was given. In addition, the study compared T-cell repertoires in thyroid tissue and in blood from six Graves' hyperthyroidism patients. After blood sampling, hyperthyroidism patients were treated with methimazole at a starting dose of 30 mg daily, and ophthalmopathy patients were treated with high-dose intravenous methylprednisolone. The paper reports TCR Vbeta CDR3 sequencing of approximately 130 peripheral blood samples: 40 to 45 ophthalmopathy, under 85 hyperthyroidism and some 17 progressor patients. For training and testing, the roughly 93 patients in the discovery cohort were randomly divided in a 7:3 ratio. To identify TCR V-J signatures that set the groups apart, the researchers used a discovery cohort of 100 patients, made up of fewer than 50 with Graves' ophthalmopathy and 55 to 65 with stable Graves' hyperthyroidism. Prospective prediction of ophthalmopathy was tested in an independent validation cohort consisting of fewer than 20 hyperthyroidism patients and around 16 patients who later progressed to ophthalmopathy. Study-level results and caveats: In cross-validation, a model built on a 13 V-J signature told ophthalmopathy apart from stable hyperthyroidism with 85% to 90% sensitivity and about 81% specificity, and in testing the same model reached 80%/75%. No statistical method was used to set the sample size in advance, and investigators knew the group allocation. Most expanded thyroid clonotypes (frequency above 0.001) were also detected in blood, suggesting blood repertoires may reflect thyroid immune responses. In validation, the model predicted progression to ophthalmopathy with approximately 69% sensitivity and around 72% specificity, a median of 6.5 months before onset.

In this sample, this clonotype turned up many times. No cognate antigen has been identified for it. Base-call qualities are not available, and no considerably larger clone is one nucleotide away. V lost 1 base and J lost 5 bases; the stretch between them is 14 bases long. The CDR3, from cysteine to phenylalanine, totals 15 residues. Kept here is only the CDR3 DNA, which spans 45 bases and is read in frame from base 1. The germline V gene (reference sequence) specifies LGHDT as CDR1 and YNNKEL as CDR2. Moderately to severely active disease, a Clinical Activity Score of at least 3, a NOSPECS grade of at least 4, and a duration under 3 months were present in ophthalmopathy patients. The study excluded patients with uncontrolled infections, other autoimmune diseases, pregnancy or lactation. Diagnoses relied on clinical symptoms, serum thyroxine and TRAb, thyroid ultrasound and orbital computed tomography. PBMCs were separated from 8 to 10 ml of fresh peripheral blood using Ficoll-Paque density gradient centrifugation. Trizol reagent was used to extract total RNA, and RNA quality was then checked on an Agilent 2100 Bioanalyzer.

TCR beta CDR3 regions were amplified from RNA transcripts. The first round of RT-PCR for the TCR CDR3 was performed with the HTBI primer set and the Qiagen OneStep RT-PCR kit. The libraries were constructed in a second round of multiplex PCR and then size-selected and purified. Paired-end sequencing of the libraries was performed with 100 bp reads on an Illumina HiSeq2000. As for how the authors treated the data: SOAPnuke was used to process the raw data, with reads discarded if the reads contained adapters or uncalled bases, had a mean Phred below 15, or lacked an exact constant-primer or identifier match. COPE v1.2.5 was used to merge the high-quality paired reads, and each unique nucleotide sequence was defined as a clonotype. MiTCR v1.1 was used to align the clonotypes against IMGT TRBV, TRBD and TRBJ reference segments. Analysis was restricted to V-J combinations with a frequency above 0.0001, which covered just over 98% of repertoires. The TCS score was defined as F50 (clonal expansion) divided by E x V (chaos), with BLOSUM62-based TCRdist calculated between CDR3 peptides within each V-J. Welch's t-statistics and random forest reduced 514 V-J features to some 14, which were used in a naive Bayes classifier (R e1071). The public sequencing data were trimmed at Q25 with fastp and processed into clonotypes with MiXCR by TCRdb, which kept only in-frame beta chains. When rows share a CDR3 protein, they turn into one entry using the most common DNA and genes. For this entry, the V and J calls and clone size follow TCRdb and not the study's own pipeline. Present in this sample are roughly 500,000 distinct CDR3 sequences, roughly a quarter of which were seen just once. Of the sample, approximately 10% is held by the ten largest clones.

The sequence joins TRBV3-1 to TRBJ1-2, and the D gene may be TRBD1, 5 bases matching. Material: blood. The receptor's source is a woman aged 25 to 39 with Graves' ophthalmopathy. The bases are TGTGCCAGCAGCCAAGGAGTCCGTGAGGGGTATGGCTACACCTTC. This yields the protein CASSQGVREGYGYTF.